The 31 T cell receptor beta chains given below trace back to one sample, sequenced in a study of OX40 agonist ivuxolimab in advanced cancers. Using immunoSEQ multiplex PCR, the repertoire was profiled, and TCRdb retains in-frame clones only, with some absent. The table lists 25,000 to 35,000 clones, approximately 80% of them singletons. Sequencing was performed on CD4+ or CD8+ T cells sorted from blood, taken in a trial of the OX40 agonist ivuxolimab. These receptors were collected from an adult with an advanced solid tumor such as melanoma, head and neck, liver or kidney cancer.

Judged by abundance, this clone is medium-sized (0.01 to 0.1%). This sequence joins TRBV19 and TRBJ2-3, with TRBD2 identical over 8 bases. J was trimmed by 4 bases and V by 3 bases; bases with no gene match: 6. Germline-derived CDR1 and CDR2 are LNHDA and SQIVND (reference sequence). The CDR3 consists of 15 residues. The CDR3 here is CASSITSGPPDTQYF. CDR3 bases: TGTGCCAGTAGTATTACTAGCGGTCCCCCAGATACGCAGTATTTT.

J is TRBJ2-1 and V is TRBV6-5, with 7 nucleotides matching TRBD2. The germline V gene encodes CDR1 MNHEY and CDR2 SVGAGI. The CDR3 contains 15 residues. The trim removed 6 bases at V and 8 bases at J, leaving 13 bases unmatched. The CDR3 here is CASSPGGLVFDEQFF. CDR3 coding DNA: TGTGCCAGCAGCCCCGGAGGACTAGTGTTCGATGAGCAGTTCTTC.

The CDR3, as DNA: TGCGCCAGCAGCCAAGTCCCCGGGACGCCGACCCACGAGCAGTACTTC. This encodes CASSQVPGTPTHEQYF. The gene calls are TRBV4-1 and TRBJ2-7; D possibly uses TRBD1 or TRBD2 (5 bases each). This CDR3 contains 16 residues. With 1 base removed from V and 5 bases from J, the gap between germline ends came to 18 bases. Germline V gene lookup returns CDR1 MGHRA and CDR2 YSYEKL.

In its sample, this clone is medium-sized. The chain is built from TRBV11-2 and TRBJ1-2; D call uncertain. Deletions cut 1 base from V and 4 bases from J, with 7 bases between. The CDR3 runs 13 residues. Germline V lookup: CDR1 SGHAT, CDR2 FQNNGV. The CDR3 bases are TGTGCCAGCAGCTTAGGGGCAGGCTATGGCTACACCTTC. It yields the protein CASSLGAGYGYTF.

This rearrangement joins TRBV7-9 to TRBJ2-2; TRBD1 matches 10 bases. Trimming removed 6 bases from V and 2 bases from J; junction bases left unmatched: 3. This CDR3 contains 15 residues. In germline, CDR1 is SEHNR, CDR2 FQNEAQ (reference sequence). Here the CDR3 reads CASRWTGGNTGELFF. As DNA, the CDR3 is TGTGCCAGCAGGTGGACAGGGGGTAACACCGGGGAGCTGTTTTTT. Combining the CDR3 with reference TRBV7-9 and TRBJ2-2 gives the whole variable domain DTGVSQNPRHKITKRGQNVTFRCDPISEHNRLYWYRQTLGQGPEFLTYFQNEAQLEKSRLLSDRFSAERPKGSFSTLEIQRTEQGDSAMYLCASRWTGGNTGELFFGEGSRLTVL.

The gene calls are TRBV27 and TRBJ1-4, with a weak D call TRBD1 (5 bases). Trimming pared 2 bases from V and 5 bases from J, leaving 15 bases between. The germline V gene has CDR1 MNHEY and CDR2 SMNVEV (reference sequence). There are 16 residues in the CDR3. The CDR3 spells CASSLRMGRRNEKLFF. The CDR3 coding sequence is TGTGCCAGCAGTTTAAGGATGGGACGGAGAAATGAAAAACTGTTTTTT.

The V call is TRBV4-3, the J call TRBJ1-1, with D unresolved. Per the germline V gene, CDR1 is LGHNA and CDR2 is YSLEER. V was pared by 5 bases and J by 7 bases, with 11 bases between. This CDR3 is 12 amino acids long. The CDR3 nucleotides are TGCGCCAGCAGCGGAGGAGCAGGTGAAGCTTTCTTT. Its protein product is CASSGGAGEAFF.

CDR3 protein: CASSLLQYNEQFF. The CDR3 nucleotides read TGTGCCAGCAGCTTGCTGCAGTACAATGAGCAGTTCTTC. The rearrangement uses TRBV5-5 and TRBJ2-1; D is uncertain. V lost 1 base, J lost 4 bases, and 6 bases lay in between. This CDR3 has 13 amino acids. Germline CDR1 and CDR2: SGHKS and YYEKEE (reference sequence). The complete variable domain, with remaining parts taken from reference TRBV5-5 and TRBJ2-1, reads DAGVTQSPTHLIKTRGQQVTLRCSPISGHKSVSWYQQVLGQGPQFIFQYYEKEERGRGNFPDRFSARQFPNYSSELNVNALLLGDSALYLCASSLLQYNEQFFGPGTRLTVL.

V is TRBV6-4 and J is TRBJ2-2; 7 positions match TRBD1. Germline V gene data show CDR1 as MRHNA and CDR2 as SNTAGT. CDR3 length: 16 amino acids. The J segment lost 5 bases and the V segment lost 0 bases, leaving 6 bases of the junction unmatched. CDR3 in amino acids: CASSDSGTEITGELFF. The CDR3 DNA sequence: TGTGCCAGCAGTGACTCTGGGACAGAGATTACCGGGGAGCTGTTTTTT.

This clone showed up just a few times. The chain recombines TRBV7-8 with TRBJ1-2; TRBD1 agrees at 12 bases. V was pared by 2 bases and J by 4 bases, with 2 bases of the junction left unmatched. Germline CDR1 SGHVS, CDR2 FQNEAQ. This CDR3 is 15 amino acids long. Here the CDR3 reads CASSLPGQGAYGYTF. The CDR3 DNA reads TGTGCCAGCAGCTTACCGGGACAGGGGGCCTATGGCTACACCTTC.

The rearrangement joins TRBV4-1 to TRBJ1-5; 7 positions match TRBD1. This CDR3 has 15 amino acids. Losses at the gene ends were 4 bases for V and 4 bases for J; bases not matched to a gene: 7. The germline gives CDR1 MGHRA, CDR2 YSYEKL. This CDR3 reads CASSPTGMGNQPQHF. The CDR3 DNA reads TGCGCCAGCAGCCCGACAGGGATGGGTAATCAGCCCCAGCATTTT.

The chain is built from TRBV29-1 and TRBJ1-1; D remains ambiguous. CDR3 length: 10 residues. Germline-derived CDR1 and CDR2 are SQVTM and ANQGSEA. Trimming cost V 5 bases and J 3 bases, with 4 bases left between them. The CDR3 sequence: CSVSDTEAFF. In DNA form, the CDR3 reads TGCAGCGTTTCGGACACTGAAGCTTTCTTT.

V gene TRBV27 combines with J gene TRBJ1-2; D unresolved. Germline CDR1 reads MNHEY; CDR2 reads SMNVEV (reference sequence). The CDR3 extends over 14 amino acids. Deletions cut 4 bases from V and 1 base from J, with 10 bases between. The CDR3 loop reads CASSSPGFNYGYTF. For the CDR3, the DNA is TGTGCCAGCAGTTCCCCCGGGTTTAACTATGGCTACACCTTC.

The chain employs TRBV4-3 and TRBJ1-2; D not certain. Germline assignment: CDR1 LGHNA and CDR2 YSLEER. The CDR3 contains 14 residues. V shed 0 bases and J shed 8 bases, with 13 bases lying between them. The CDR3 loop reads CASSQDRALGGYTF. In DNA, the CDR3 is TGCGCCAGCAGCCAAGATCGGGCCTTAGGGGGCTACACCTTC.

The rearrangement links TRBV7-2 to TRBJ1-2; D is unresolved. The V end was cut by 2 bases, the J end by 7 bases, with 14 bases between. The CDR3 runs 14 residues. Per germline, CDR1 SGHTA and CDR2 FQGNSA. For the CDR3, the DNA is TGTGCCAGCAGCTTAAGTTCCGGGTCGGGTGGCTACACCTTC. Translated: CASSLSSGSGGYTF.

The V and J genes are TRBV4-2 and TRBJ1-1; perhaps TRBD1 as D (5 bases). In germline, CDR1 is LGHNA, CDR2 YNFKEQ. With 3 bases removed from V and 7 bases from J, the gap between germline ends came to 9 bases. The CDR3 sequence is 12 residues long. Here the CDR3 reads CASSQGPFEAFF. In DNA, the CDR3 is TGTGCCAGCAGCCAGGGACCCTTTGAAGCTTTCTTT.

The chain links TRBV7-9 to TRBJ2-1; D may be TRBD2 (5 bases). The germline V gene encodes CDR1 SEHNR and CDR2 FQNEAQ (reference sequence). The CDR3 covers 15 residues. V lost 3 bases to trimming and J lost 10 bases, with 19 bases between them. CDR3 sequence: CASSLEAAIPMEQFF. CDR3 sequence (DNA): TGTGCCAGCAGCTTGGAGGCGGCCATCCCCATGGAGCAGTTCTTC. Supplemented by reference TRBV7-9 and TRBJ2-1, the full variable domain reads DTGVSQNPRHKITKRGQNVTFRCDPISEHNRLYWYRQTLGQGPEFLTYFQNEAQLEKSRLLSDRFSAERPKGSFSTLEIQRTEQGDSAMYLCASSLEAAIPMEQFFGPGTRLTVL.

The chain uses TRBV19 and TRBJ2-1, with no clear D. Trimming left V 3 bases short and J 7 bases short, with 10 bases between. CDR1 LNHDA and CDR2 SQIVND come from the germline V gene (reference sequence). There are 13 residues in the CDR3. The DNA of the CDR3 is TGTGCCAGTAGTATCCTTTATCTAAATGAGCAGTTCTTC. Translated, it gives CASSILYLNEQFF. Full variable domain (rest looked up from reference TRBV19 and TRBJ2-1): DGGITQSPKYLFRKEGQNVTLSCEQNLNHDAMYWYRQDPGQGLRLIYYSQIVNDFQKGDIAEGYSVSREKKESFPLTVTSAQKNPTAFYLCASSILYLNEQFFGPGTRLTVL.

As for this clone: An end of the junction does not agree with germline; a read error may underlie this. The J gene is TRBJ1-1, the V gene TRBV7-6; D is unresolved. Germline assignment: CDR1 SGHVS and CDR2 FNYEAQ. The CDR3 runs to 10 residues. CDR3 in amino acids: CASSLTETFF. DNA for the CDR3: TGTGCCAGCAGCTTAACTGAAACTTTCTTT.

The chain is built from TRBV6-4 and TRBJ2-3, with 7 bases matching TRBD2. The CDR3 spans 16 residues. Per germline, CDR1 MRHNA and CDR2 SNTAGT. V lost 4 bases to trimming and J lost 1 base; unmatched junction nucleotides: 8. The CDR3 nucleotides are TGTGCCAGCAGTGCCCTAGGGGAGGGACGCACAGATACGCAGTATTTT. This encodes CASSALGEGRTDTQYF.

The chain has TRBV6-5 and TRBJ2-2; 7 bases fit TRBD1. J was trimmed by 3 bases and V by 5 bases; bases with no gene match: 0. This CDR3 is built from 13 residues. CDR1 and CDR2 from the germline V gene are MNHEY and SVGAGI. The CDR3 nucleotides read TGTGCCAGCAGTGACAGGGACACCGGGGAGCTGTTTTTT. This gives the protein CASSDRDTGELFF.

The gene calls are TRBV11-2 and TRBJ1-2, with D unresolved. The CDR3 spans 10 residues. CDR1 SGHAT and CDR2 FQNNGV come from the germline V gene. V dropped 8 bases and J dropped 13 bases, with 14 bases sitting between them. The CDR3 DNA reads TGTGCCAGCGGCCCCCGGCTCGGCACCTTC. It is translated as CASGPRLGTF.

This chain uses TRBV6-1 with TRBJ2-7; no firm D call. The germline V gene has CDR1 MNHNS and CDR2 SASEGT. The CDR3 has 14 residues. Trimming left V 3 bases short and J 2 bases short, with 11 bases between. The DNA for the CDR3 is TGTGCCAGCAGTGATCGGTCGCGGACCTACGAGCAGTACTTC. Translated, it gives CASSDRSRTYEQYF.

This clone has only one observation. The chain couples TRBV7-9 to TRBJ2-7, with D hard to call. V dropped 1 base and J dropped 7 bases, with 17 bases sitting between them. CDR1 SEHNR and CDR2 FQNEAQ come from the germline V gene (reference sequence). The CDR3 is made up of 15 amino acids. In DNA, the CDR3 is TGTGCCAGCAGCTTAGAGAAGGACCCGGGTCGGGAGCAGTACTTC. This gives the protein CASSLEKDPGREQYF.

The chain couples TRBV9 to TRBJ2-2; possible D gene TRBD2, 6 bases. V was pared by 3 bases and J by 4 bases, with 19 bases between. CDR1 and CDR2 (germline): SGDLS, YYNGEE. The CDR3 is 17 amino acids. The CDR3 nucleotides are TGTGCCAGCAGCGGCAGCCCTCGGGAGCGGATCACCGGGGAGCTGTTTTTT. This sequence encodes CASSGSPRERITGELFF.

This chain uses TRBV9 with TRBJ1-4, with 8 bases lining up with TRBD1. V was pared by 4 bases and J by 3 bases, with 14 bases of the junction left unmatched. The CDR3 has 18 residues. From germline, CDR1 is SGDLS and CDR2 YYNGEE. CDR3 bases: TGTGCCAGCAGCCCAGCCTCTTCAGGGGGCGAGGCTAATGAAAAACTGTTTTTT. The encoded protein is CASSPASSGGEANEKLFF.

The chain combines TRBV4-3 with TRBJ1-2; no clear D. Per germline, CDR1 LGHNA and CDR2 YSLEER. CDR3 length: 16 amino acids. Trimming left V 0 bases short and J 7 bases short, with 18 bases between. The CDR3 sequence: CASSQELRAETSGYTF. For the CDR3, the DNA is TGCGCCAGCAGCCAAGAACTGAGAGCAGAAACGTCTGGCTACACCTTC.

A word on this clone: Being one base from a much bigger clone, this may be a read error. V usage is TRBV6-1 and J usage is TRBJ2-7; 9 bases are a match to TRBD1. The CDR3 loop spans 14 amino acids. Germline V lookup: CDR1 MNHNS, CDR2 SASEGT. Losses at the gene ends were 6 bases for V and 3 bases for J; bases not matched to a gene: 6. CDR3 DNA: TGTGCCAGCAGCCCCGGGACAGGGCGCTACGAGCAGTACTTC. Protein product: CASSPGTGRYEQYF.

V usage is TRBV11-3 and J usage is TRBJ2-5; 12 bases match TRBD2. After removal of 5 bases from V and 0 bases from J, the junction contained 4 bases not matched to a gene. The CDR3 contains 16 residues. CDR1 and CDR2 (germline): SGHNT, YENEEA. The CDR3 DNA reads as TGTGCCAGCAGCCTCGGACTAGCGGGGAACCAAGAGACCCAGTACTTC. Its protein product is CASSLGLAGNQETQYF.

This clone was seen a few times. This chain uses TRBV7-9 with TRBJ2-1; D possibly corresponds to TRBD2 (6 bases). Germline CDR1 is SEHNR and CDR2 is FQNEAQ (reference sequence). Trimming took 4 bases from V and 1 from J, leaving 14 bases between them. The CDR3 has 16 amino acids. The CDR3 DNA sequence: TGTGCCAGCAGCTCCCTTTCGGGGGAGTCCTACAATGAGCAGTTCTTC. As protein: CASSSLSGESYNEQFF. Combining the CDR3 with reference TRBV7-9 and TRBJ2-1 gives the whole variable domain DTGVSQNPRHKITKRGQNVTFRCDPISEHNRLYWYRQTLGQGPEFLTYFQNEAQLEKSRLLSDRFSAERPKGSFSTLEIQRTEQGDSAMYLCASSSLSGESYNEQFFGPGTRLTVL.

The chain uses TRBV6-1 and TRBJ2-1, with TRBD2 identical over 7 bases. This CDR3 has 15 residues. Germline CDR1 reads MNHNS; CDR2 reads SASEGT. With 3 bases clipped from V and 0 bases from J, the junction kept 2 bases outside the gene matches. Here the CDR3 reads CASSDRGDSYNEQFF. CDR3 in DNA: TGTGCCAGCAGTGATCGGGGGGACTCCTACAATGAGCAGTTCTTC.